The next 4 T cell receptor beta chains were all read from a single sample in a study of Graves' ophthalmopathy and Graves' hyperthyroidism listed by TCRdb under 2018. Sequencing was carried out with an Illumina HiSeq 2000. TCR beta CDR3 regions were amplified from RNA transcripts for repertoire sequencing. The first round was an RT-PCR using HTBI primers with the Qiagen OneStep RT-PCR kit, and this first round was followed by a second-round multiplex PCR, then size selection and purification. TCRdb handled the public reads itself, with Q25 trimming in fastp and clone calling in MiXCR, and kept productive beta chains. Identical CDR3 protein sequences are pooled into one entry, listed with their most common genes and DNA. The sample table contains 680,000 or so distinct CDR3 sequences; only one count was recorded for roughly 20% of them. Together, the top ten hold roughly 6.9% of the sample. Material for sequencing was peripheral blood. The receptor set was obtained from a woman younger than 35 with stable Graves' hyperthyroidism. Some clones in this sample may be carry-over from other donors' samples. Donor details come from another sample of the same person, matched by shared clones.

This clonotype was detected many times. The J gene is TRBJ2-7, the V gene TRBV6-1; possibly TRBD1 or TRBD2 for D (5 bases each). CDR3 length equals 14 residues. Trimming took 10 bases from V and 3 from J, leaving 19 bases between them. Germline CDR1 MNHNS, CDR2 SASEGT. The CDR3 coding sequence is TGTGCCACCTACTCCCCGGGACCGTTCTACGAGCAGTACTTC. It translates to CATYSPGPFYEQYF.

The CDR3 here is CATSKDRHLNTEAFF. The DNA for the CDR3 is TGTGCCACCAGCAAGGACAGGCACTTGAACACTGAAGCTTTCTTT. This chain connects TRBV15 to TRBJ1-1; 7 nucleotides match TRBD1. CDR3 size: 15 residues. With 4 bases clipped from V and 0 bases from J, the junction kept 5 bases outside the gene matches. CDR1 and CDR2 (germline): LNHNV, YYDKDF (reference sequence).

This clonotype was found many times. This rearrangement joins TRBV6-5 to TRBJ2-5; 8 nucleotides line up with TRBD2. The CDR3 consists of 17 residues. With 2 bases clipped from V and 4 bases from J, the junction kept 12 bases outside the gene matches. The germline V gene has CDR1 MNHEY and CDR2 SVGAGI. CDR3 in amino acids: CASSYGGSGSSGETQYF. CDR3 DNA: TGTGCCAGCAGTTACGGGGGGAGCGGGAGTTCCGGAGAGACCCAGTACTTC.

The chain uses TRBV3-1 and TRBJ1-1, with TRBD1 matching 7 bases. This CDR3 is built from 14 residues. Looked up from germline, CDR1 is LGHDT and CDR2 is YNNKEL (reference sequence). V lost 5 bases, J lost 7 bases, and 10 bases stayed unmatched. CDR3: CASSNQGGDGEAFF. In nucleotides, the CDR3 is TGTGCCAGCAGCAATCAGGGGGGGGACGGTGAAGCTTTCTTT.